The TCR beta chain described here comes from a study of T-cell reconstitution after alpha-beta-depleted transplantation in children. Unique molecular identifiers were used in preparing the TCRbeta library. Each CDR3 protein is one row after TCRdb ran MiXCR on the PCR reads. The sample lists some 600,000 distinct CDR3 sequences; over 10% were seen once. V gave up 1 base and J gave up 0 bases, with 12 bases separating them. This CDR3 comprises 16 residues. Looked up from germline, CDR1 is LGHNA and CDR2 is YSLEER. The sequence was obtained from a male patient younger than 18 who had a stem cell transplant for acute myeloid leukemia, so the T cells may come from the graft donor. The material was PBMCs, mostly from graft donor cells, obtained 360 days after TCRalphabeta/CD19-depleted stem cell transplant. The chain links TRBV4-3 to TRBJ1-1; D call uncertain. The CDR3 sequence is CASSQGIVGMNTEAFF. The CDR3 coding sequence is TGCGCCAGCAGCCAAGGTATCGTGGGGATGAACACTGAAGCTTTCTTT.